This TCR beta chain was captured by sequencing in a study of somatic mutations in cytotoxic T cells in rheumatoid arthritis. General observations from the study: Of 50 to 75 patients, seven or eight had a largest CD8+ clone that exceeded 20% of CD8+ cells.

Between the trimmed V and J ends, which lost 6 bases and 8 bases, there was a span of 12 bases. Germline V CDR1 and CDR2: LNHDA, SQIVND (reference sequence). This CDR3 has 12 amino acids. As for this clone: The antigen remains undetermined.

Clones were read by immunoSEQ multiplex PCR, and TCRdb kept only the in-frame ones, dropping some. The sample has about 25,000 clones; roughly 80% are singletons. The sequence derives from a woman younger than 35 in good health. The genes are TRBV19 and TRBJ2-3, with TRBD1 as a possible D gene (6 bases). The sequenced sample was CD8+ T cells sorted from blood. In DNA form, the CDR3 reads TGTGCCAGTAGCAGGGGATCGGGTACGCAGTATTTT. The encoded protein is CASSRGSGTQYF.